Listed here is a single T cell receptor beta chain. This sample was taken from a study of CD8 T cells in Susac syndrome. An input of roughly 0.5 to 1 ug of RNA was subjected to reverse transcription using random hexamers. TCRdb analysed the immunoSEQ multiplex PCR reads with MiXCR anew, one entry per CDR3 protein. This sample carries some 300,000 distinct CDR3 sequences, roughly 85% of them seen once, and the ten largest clones take roughly 0.21%. Both CD4+ and CD8+ T cells were negatively isolated, and TEMRA cells underwent FACS enrichment. The CDR3 runs 14 residues. V lost 2 bases and J 2 bases, leaving 13 bases between the germline ends. Germline-derived CDR1 and CDR2 are SQVTM and ANQGSEA.

This sequence was found in a human donor with multiple sclerosis. The J gene is TRBJ2-7, the V gene TRBV29-1, with TRBD2 as a possible D gene (6 bases). Sequenced: CD8+ T cells from PBMCs. In DNA form, the CDR3 reads TGCAGCGTTGAATGGGACTTGATCCCCTACGAGCAGTACTTC. It encodes CSVEWDLIPYEQYF.